This record looks at one T cell receptor (beta chain) sequence and its context. Its specificity is unknown. This entry comes from a study of CD8+CD57+ T cells in acquired aplastic anemia. Study details: DNA per sorted CD4+ or CD8+ sample ranged about 0.17 to 27.4 ug, averaging roughly 3.2 ug. Mean read depth for CD4+ cells from healthy donors was around 11 million.

Genomic DNA, the template, was used for profiling of the TCR beta VDJ and CDR3. TCRdb reprocessed the reads with MiXCR, giving one entry per CDR3 protein. The sample contains roughly 130,000 distinct CDR3 sequences, more than 40% of which appear only once. CDR3 length equals 15 residues. V lost 2 bases, J lost 3 bases, and 3 bases stayed unmatched. Germline V CDR1 and CDR2: SGHAT, FQNNGV. Whole-study results and caveats: Both patients and controls carried the same twenty-nine CD8+ CDR3 sequences.

Sequencing was carried out using sorted CD4+, CD8+, or CD8+CD57+ T cells (not recorded which) from PBMCs. The source of this sequence is a human donor in good health, serving as a control. V usage is TRBV11-2 and J usage is TRBJ2-3; TRBD1 agrees at 9 bases. The CDR3 sequence is CASSLQGTGTDTQYF. CDR3 DNA: TGTGCCAGCAGCTTACAAGGGACAGGGACAGATACGCAGTATTTT.